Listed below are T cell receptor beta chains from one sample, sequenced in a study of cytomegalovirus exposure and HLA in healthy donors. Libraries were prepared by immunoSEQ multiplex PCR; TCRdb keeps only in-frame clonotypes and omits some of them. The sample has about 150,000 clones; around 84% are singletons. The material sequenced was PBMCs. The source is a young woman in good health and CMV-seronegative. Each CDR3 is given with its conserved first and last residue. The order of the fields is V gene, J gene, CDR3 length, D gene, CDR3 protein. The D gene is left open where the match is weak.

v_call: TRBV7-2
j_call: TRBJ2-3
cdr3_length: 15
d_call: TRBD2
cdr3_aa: CASSLVAGRTDTQYF

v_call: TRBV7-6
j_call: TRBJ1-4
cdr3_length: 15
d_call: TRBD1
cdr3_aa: CASSLTGGENEKLFF

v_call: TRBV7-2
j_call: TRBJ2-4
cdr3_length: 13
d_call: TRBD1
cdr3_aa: CASSFGQDNIQYF

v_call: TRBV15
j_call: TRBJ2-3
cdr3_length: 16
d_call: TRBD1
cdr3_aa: CATSVNIGQGGDTQYF

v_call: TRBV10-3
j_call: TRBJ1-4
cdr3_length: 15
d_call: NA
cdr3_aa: CAISEQGGTNEKLFF

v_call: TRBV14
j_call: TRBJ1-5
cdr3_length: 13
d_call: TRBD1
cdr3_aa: CASSREQGQPQHF

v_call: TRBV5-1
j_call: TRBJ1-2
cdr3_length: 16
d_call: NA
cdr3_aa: CASSLGAGSEDYGYTF

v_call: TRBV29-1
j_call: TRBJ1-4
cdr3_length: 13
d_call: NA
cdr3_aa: CSGRGGGDEKLFF

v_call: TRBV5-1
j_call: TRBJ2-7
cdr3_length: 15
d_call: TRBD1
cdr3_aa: CASSPQGDLSYEQYF

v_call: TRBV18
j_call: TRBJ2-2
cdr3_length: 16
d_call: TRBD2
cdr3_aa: CASSLLAGANTGELFF

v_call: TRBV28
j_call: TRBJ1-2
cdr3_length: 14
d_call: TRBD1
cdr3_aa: CASVRRDREGGYTF

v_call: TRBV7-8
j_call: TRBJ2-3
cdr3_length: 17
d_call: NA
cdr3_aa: CASRKKRQGGRTDTQYF

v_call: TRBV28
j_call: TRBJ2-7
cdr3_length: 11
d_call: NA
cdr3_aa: CASSPGDEQYF

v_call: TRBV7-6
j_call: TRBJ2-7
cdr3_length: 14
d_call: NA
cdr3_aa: CASSPLGPRHEQYF

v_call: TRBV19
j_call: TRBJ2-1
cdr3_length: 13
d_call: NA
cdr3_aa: CATSDYSYNEQFF